There are a few counts of the clone carrying this T cell receptor beta chain. Its antigen is not known. The data derive from a study of blood T cells in healthy people across ages. Whole-study results and caveats: The diversity estimates, figures obtained from one million T cells, were considered underestimates. Possibly, changes in expanded clonotypes were confounded because donor CMV status was unknown. Higher diversity, along with more naive CD4+ cells, distinguished long-lived donors from aged donors.

The V gene lost 5 bases and the J gene lost 0 bases, with 7 bases spanning the gap. Germline V gene sequence: CDR1 MNHEY, CDR2 SMNVEV (reference sequence). CDR3 size: 14 residues. It was approximately 10 milliliters of peripheral blood that were drawn from each donor. Using a J-beta primer mix together with a sample-barcoded 5' primer, a second PCR was run for roughly 7 to 12 cycles. Via MiXCR, TCRdb re-called the 5' RACE reads, giving one row per CDR3 protein. The sample holds under 750,000 distinct CDR3 sequences; 47% are singletons and the top ten take 20% to 25%. This chain uses TRBV27 with TRBJ1-4; D call uncertain. The sequence was collected from a man aged 80 or over in good health. Sequencing was performed on blood. CDR3 coding DNA: TGTGCCAGCAGTACGAAAGCAACTAATGAAAAACTGTTTTTT. This encodes CASSTKATNEKLFF. The whole variable domain, filled in from reference TRBV27 and TRBJ1-4, reads EAQVTQNPRYLITVTGKKLTVTCSQNMNHEYMSWYRQDPGLGLRQIYYSMNVEVTDKGDVPEGYKVSRKEKRNFPLILESPSPNQTSLYFCASSTKATNEKLFFGSGTQLSVL.